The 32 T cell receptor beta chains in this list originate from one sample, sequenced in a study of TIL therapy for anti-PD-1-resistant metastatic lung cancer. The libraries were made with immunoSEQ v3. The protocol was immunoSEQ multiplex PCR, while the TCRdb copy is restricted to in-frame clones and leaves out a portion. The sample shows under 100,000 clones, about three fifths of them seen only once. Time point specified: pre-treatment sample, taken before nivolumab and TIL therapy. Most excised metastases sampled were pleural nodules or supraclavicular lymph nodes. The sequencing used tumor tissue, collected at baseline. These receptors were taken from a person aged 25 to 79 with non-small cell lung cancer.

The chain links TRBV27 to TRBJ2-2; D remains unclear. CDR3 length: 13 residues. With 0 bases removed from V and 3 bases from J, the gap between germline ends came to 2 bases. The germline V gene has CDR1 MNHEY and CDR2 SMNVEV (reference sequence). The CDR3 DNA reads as TGTGCCAGCAGTTTATCGTACACCGGGGAGCTGTTTTTT. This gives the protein CASSLSYTGELFF.

The CDR3, as DNA: TGTGCCAGCAGCCCCCAGGGGACAGGAGGGGAGACCCAGTACTTC. Translation gives CASSPQGTGGETQYF. The chain couples TRBV9 to TRBJ2-5; 8 bases map to TRBD1. CDR1 is SGDLS and CDR2 is YYNGEE in the germline V gene. This CDR3 has 15 residues. The J segment lost 5 bases and the V segment lost 4 bases, leaving 10 bases of the junction unmatched.

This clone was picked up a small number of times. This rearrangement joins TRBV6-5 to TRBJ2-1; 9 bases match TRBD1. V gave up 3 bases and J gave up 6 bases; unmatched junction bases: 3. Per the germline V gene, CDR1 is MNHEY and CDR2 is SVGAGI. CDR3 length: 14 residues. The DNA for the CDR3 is TGTGCCAGCAGTTATGACAGGGGGGCCAATGAGCAGTTCTTC. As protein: CASSYDRGANEQFF.

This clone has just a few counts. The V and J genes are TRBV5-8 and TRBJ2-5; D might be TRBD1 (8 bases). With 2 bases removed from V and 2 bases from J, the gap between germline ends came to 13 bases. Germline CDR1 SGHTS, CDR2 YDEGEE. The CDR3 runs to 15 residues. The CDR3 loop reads CASSFGQGGQETQYF. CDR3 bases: TGTGCCAGCAGCTTTGGACAGGGAGGGCAAGAGACCCAGTACTTC.

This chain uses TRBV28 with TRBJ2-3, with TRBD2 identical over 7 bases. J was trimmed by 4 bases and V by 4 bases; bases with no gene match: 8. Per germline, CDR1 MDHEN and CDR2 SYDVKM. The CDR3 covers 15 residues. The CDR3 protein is CASSSPGTKADTQYF. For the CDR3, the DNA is TGTGCCAGCAGTTCCCCCGGGACTAAAGCAGATACGCAGTATTTT.

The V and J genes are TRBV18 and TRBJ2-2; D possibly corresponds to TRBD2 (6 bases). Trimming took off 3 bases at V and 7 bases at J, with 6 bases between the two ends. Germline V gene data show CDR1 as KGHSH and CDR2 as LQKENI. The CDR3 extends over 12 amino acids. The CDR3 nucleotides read TGTGCCAGCTCACCGCGGGACGGGGAGCTGTTTTTT. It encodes CASSPRDGELFF.

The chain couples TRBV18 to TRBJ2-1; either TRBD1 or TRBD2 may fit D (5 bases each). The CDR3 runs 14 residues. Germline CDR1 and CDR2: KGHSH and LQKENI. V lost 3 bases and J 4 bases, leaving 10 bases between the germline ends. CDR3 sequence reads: CASSPRDGYNEQFF. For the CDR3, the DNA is TGTGCCAGCTCACCCCGGGACGGGTACAATGAGCAGTTCTTC.

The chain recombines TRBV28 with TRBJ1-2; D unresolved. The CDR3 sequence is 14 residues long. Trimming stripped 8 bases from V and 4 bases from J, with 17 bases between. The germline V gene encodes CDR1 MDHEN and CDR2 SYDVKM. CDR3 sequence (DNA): TGTGCCAGCGGCCTATTTGAGGGTGCCTATGGCTACACCTTC. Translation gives CASGLFEGAYGYTF.

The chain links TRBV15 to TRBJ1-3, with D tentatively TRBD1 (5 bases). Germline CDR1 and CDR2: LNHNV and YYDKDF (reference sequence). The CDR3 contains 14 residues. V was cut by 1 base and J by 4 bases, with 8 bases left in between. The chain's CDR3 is CATSRGAGGNTIYF. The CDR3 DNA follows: TGTGCCACCAGCAGAGGGGCAGGGGGAAACACCATATATTTT. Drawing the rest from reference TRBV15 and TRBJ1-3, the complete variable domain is DAMVIQNPRYQVTQFGKPVTLSCSQTLNHNVMYWYQQKSSQAPKLLFHYYDKDFNNEADTPDNFQSRRPNTSFCFLDIRSPGLGDTAMYLCATSRGAGGNTIYFGEGSWLTVV.

The CDR3 protein is CATSDPTTNYEFRQYF. In DNA, the CDR3 is TGTGCCACCAGTGACCCAACGACTAACTACGAATTTCGGCAGTACTTC. This chain connects TRBV24-1 to TRBJ2-7; D is possibly TRBD2 (5 bases). CDR1 is KGHDR, CDR2 SFDVKD, per germline. Trimming took 4 bases from V and 9 from J, leaving 24 bases between them. This CDR3 is built from 16 residues.

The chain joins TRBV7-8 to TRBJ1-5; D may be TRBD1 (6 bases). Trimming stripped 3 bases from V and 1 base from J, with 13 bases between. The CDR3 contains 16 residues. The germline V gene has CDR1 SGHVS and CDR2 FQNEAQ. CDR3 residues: CASSFSGDMSNQPQHF. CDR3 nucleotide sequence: TGTGCCAGCAGCTTTTCAGGGGATATGAGCAATCAGCCCCAGCATTTT.

CDR3: CASSFRGVHNEQFF. The CDR3 DNA is TGTGCCAGCAGTTTTCGGGGCGTCCACAATGAGCAGTTCTTC. The rearrangement links TRBV6-2 or TRBV6-3 to TRBJ2-1; D assignment may be TRBD1 or TRBD2 (5 bases each). Germline assignment: CDR1 MNHEY and CDR2 SVGEGT. V shed 4 bases and J shed 5 bases, with 12 bases lying between them. This CDR3 comprises 14 residues.

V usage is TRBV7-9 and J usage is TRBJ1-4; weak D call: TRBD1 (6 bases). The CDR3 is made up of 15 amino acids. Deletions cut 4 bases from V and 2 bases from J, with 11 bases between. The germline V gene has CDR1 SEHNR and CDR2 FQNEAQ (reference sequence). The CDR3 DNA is TGTGCCAGCAGCTATACCCAGGGGACTAATGAAAAACTGTTTTTT. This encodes CASSYTQGTNEKLFF. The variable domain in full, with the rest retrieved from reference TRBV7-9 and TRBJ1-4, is DTGVSQNPRHKITKRGQNVTFRCDPISEHNRLYWYRQTLGQGPEFLTYFQNEAQLEKSRLLSDRFSAERPKGSFSTLEIQRTEQGDSAMYLCASSYTQGTNEKLFFGSGTQLSVL.

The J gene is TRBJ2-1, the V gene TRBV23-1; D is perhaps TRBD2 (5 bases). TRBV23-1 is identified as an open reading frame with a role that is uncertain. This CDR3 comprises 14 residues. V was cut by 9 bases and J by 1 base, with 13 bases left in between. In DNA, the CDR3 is TGCGCCAGACAACGGGGAATTTCCTACAATGAGCAGTTCTTC. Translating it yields CARQRGISYNEQFF.

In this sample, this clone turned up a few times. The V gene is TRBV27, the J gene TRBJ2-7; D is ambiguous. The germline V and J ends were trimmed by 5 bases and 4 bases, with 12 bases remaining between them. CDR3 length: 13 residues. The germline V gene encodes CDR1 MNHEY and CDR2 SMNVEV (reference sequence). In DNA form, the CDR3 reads TGTGCCAGCAGTGTGAGCGCCCTTTACGAGCAGTACTTC. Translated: CASSVSALYEQYF.

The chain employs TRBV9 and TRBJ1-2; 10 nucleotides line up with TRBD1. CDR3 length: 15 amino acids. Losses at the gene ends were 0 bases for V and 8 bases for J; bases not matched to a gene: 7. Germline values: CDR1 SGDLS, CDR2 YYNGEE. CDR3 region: CASSVVPGTGEGYTF. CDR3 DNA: TGTGCCAGCAGCGTAGTCCCCGGGACAGGGGAAGGCTACACCTTC.

CDR3 in DNA: TGTGCCAGCAGTCCGGGACTCGGCAATCAGCCCCAGCATTTT. As protein: CASSPGLGNQPQHF. The chain links TRBV28 to TRBJ1-5; D may be TRBD1 (5 bases). Trimming removed 5 bases from V and 2 bases from J, with 10 bases in between. Germline V gene lookup returns CDR1 MDHEN and CDR2 SYDVKM. The CDR3 spans 14 residues.

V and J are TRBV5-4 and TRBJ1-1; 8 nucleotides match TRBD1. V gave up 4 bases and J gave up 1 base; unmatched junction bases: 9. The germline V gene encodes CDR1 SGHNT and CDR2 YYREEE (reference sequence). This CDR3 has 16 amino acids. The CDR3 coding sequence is TGTGCCAGCAGCCGAACTCCGGGACAGGCGAACACTGAAGCTTTCTTT. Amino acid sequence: CASSRTPGQANTEAFF.

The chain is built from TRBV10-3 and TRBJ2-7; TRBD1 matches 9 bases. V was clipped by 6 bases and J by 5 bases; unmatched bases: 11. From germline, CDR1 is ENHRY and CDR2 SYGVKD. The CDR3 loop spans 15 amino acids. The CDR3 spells CAIRSPGQGFNEQYF. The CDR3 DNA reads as TGTGCCATCAGAAGCCCGGGACAGGGCTTTAACGAGCAGTACTTC.

The CDR3 loop reads CASQHPRGSNSPLHF. As DNA, the CDR3 is TGTGCCAGCCAACACCCTCGGGGATCGAATTCACCCCTCCACTTT. The chain combines TRBV28 with TRBJ1-6; D ambiguous. The V end was cut by 8 bases, the J end by 7 bases, with 18 bases between. The CDR3 runs 15 residues. Germline CDR1 is MDHEN and CDR2 is SYDVKM.

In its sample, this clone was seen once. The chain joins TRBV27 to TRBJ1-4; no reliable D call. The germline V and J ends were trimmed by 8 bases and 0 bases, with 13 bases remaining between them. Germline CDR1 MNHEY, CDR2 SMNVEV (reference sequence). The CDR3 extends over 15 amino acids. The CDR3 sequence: CASREIRTTNEKLFF. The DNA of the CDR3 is TGTGCCAGCCGAGAGATCCGGACAACTAATGAAAAACTGTTTTTT.

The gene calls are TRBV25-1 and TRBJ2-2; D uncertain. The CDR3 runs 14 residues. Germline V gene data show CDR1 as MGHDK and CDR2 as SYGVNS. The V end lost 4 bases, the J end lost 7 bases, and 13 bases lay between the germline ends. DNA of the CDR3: TGTGCCAGCAGTGCGTTTCCAGCTGGCGGGGAGCTGTTTTTT. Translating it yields CASSAFPAGGELFF.

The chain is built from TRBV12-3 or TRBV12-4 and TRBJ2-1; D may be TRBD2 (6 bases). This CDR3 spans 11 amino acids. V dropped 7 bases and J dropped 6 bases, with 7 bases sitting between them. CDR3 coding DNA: TGTGCCAGCACCGGGGGCAATGAGCAGTTCTTC. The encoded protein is CASTGGNEQFF.

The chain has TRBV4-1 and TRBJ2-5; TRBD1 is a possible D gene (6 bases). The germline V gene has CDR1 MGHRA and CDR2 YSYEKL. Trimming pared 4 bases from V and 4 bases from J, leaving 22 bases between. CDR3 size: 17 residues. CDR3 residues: CASSRAALRGGLETQYF. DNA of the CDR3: TGCGCCAGCAGCCGCGCTGCCCTCAGGGGTGGATTAGAGACCCAGTACTTC.

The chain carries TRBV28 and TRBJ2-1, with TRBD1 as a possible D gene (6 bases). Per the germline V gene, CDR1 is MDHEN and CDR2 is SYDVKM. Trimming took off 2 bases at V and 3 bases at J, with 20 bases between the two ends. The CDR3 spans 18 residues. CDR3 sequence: CASSLPPPTGTSYNEQFF. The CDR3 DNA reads TGTGCCAGCAGTTTACCTCCCCCCACCGGGACAAGCTACAATGAGCAGTTCTTC. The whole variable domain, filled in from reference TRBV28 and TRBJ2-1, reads DVKVTQSSRYLVKRTGEKVFLECVQDMDHENMFWYRQDPGLGLRLIYFSYDVKMKEKGDIPEGYSVSREKKERFSLILESASTNQTSMYLCASSLPPPTGTSYNEQFFGPGTRLTVL.

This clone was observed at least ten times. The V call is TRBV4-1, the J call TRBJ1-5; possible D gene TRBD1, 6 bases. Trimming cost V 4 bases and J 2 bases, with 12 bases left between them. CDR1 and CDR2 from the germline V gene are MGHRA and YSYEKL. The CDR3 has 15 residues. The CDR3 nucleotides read TGCGCCAGCAGCCCGGGGGAGGGGGGCAATCAGCCCCAGCATTTT. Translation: CASSPGEGGNQPQHF.

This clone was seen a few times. The CDR3 DNA is TGTGCCAGTAGTATAGAGGAAGGCCCCTATGGCTACACCTTC. Its translation: CASSIEEGPYGYTF. The chain links TRBV19 to TRBJ1-2; D gene uncertain. Germline-derived CDR1 and CDR2 are LNHDA and SQIVND (reference sequence). The length of the CDR3 is 14 residues. V lost 0 bases, J lost 4 bases, and 9 bases lay in between.

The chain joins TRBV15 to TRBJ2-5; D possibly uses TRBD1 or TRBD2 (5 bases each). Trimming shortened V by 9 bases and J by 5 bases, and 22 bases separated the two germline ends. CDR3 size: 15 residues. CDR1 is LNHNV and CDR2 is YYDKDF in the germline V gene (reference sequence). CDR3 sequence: CATSLGTQRWETQYF. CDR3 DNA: TGTGCCACTTCCCTGGGGACCCAGAGATGGGAGACCCAGTACTTC.

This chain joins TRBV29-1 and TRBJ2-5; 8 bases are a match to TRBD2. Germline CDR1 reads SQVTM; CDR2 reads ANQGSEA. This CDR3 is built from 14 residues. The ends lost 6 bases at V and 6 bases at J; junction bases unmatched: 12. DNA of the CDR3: TGCAGCGTGCCGGGGGGGGGTACAGTGAAGACCCAGTACTTC. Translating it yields CSVPGGGTVKTQYF. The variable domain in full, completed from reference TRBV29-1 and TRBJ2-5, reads SAVISQKPSRDICQRGTSLTIQCQVDSQVTMMFWYRQQPGQSLTLIATANQGSEATYESGFVIDKFPISRPNLTFSTLTVSNMSPEDSSIYLCSVPGGGTVKTQYFGPGTRLLVL.

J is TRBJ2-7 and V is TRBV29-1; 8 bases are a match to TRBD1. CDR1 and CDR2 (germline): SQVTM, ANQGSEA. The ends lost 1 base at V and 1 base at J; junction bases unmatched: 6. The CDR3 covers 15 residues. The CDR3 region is CSVEGAGTGSYEQYF. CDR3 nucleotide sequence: TGCAGCGTTGAAGGGGCCGGGACAGGATCCTACGAGCAGTACTTC.

CDR3 region: CASSQAGVFYNEQFF. The CDR3 region has the DNA TGTGCCAGCAGCCAAGCGGGAGTTTTCTACAATGAGCAGTTCTTC. This chain uses TRBV4-2 with TRBJ2-1; possible D gene TRBD2, 6 bases. The V and J ends lost 1 base and 3 bases respectively, with 10 bases between them. The germline gives CDR1 LGHNA, CDR2 YNFKEQ. The CDR3 spans 15 residues.

The CDR3 loop is CSAGEPGLDYNEQFF. In DNA, the CDR3 is TGCAGTGCTGGTGAACCGGGACTAGACTACAATGAGCAGTTCTTC. The chain couples TRBV20-1 to TRBJ2-1; TRBD2 matches 8 bases. V was clipped by 5 bases and J by 3 bases; unmatched bases: 9. The V gene's germline CDR1 is DFQATT and CDR2 SNEGSKA (reference sequence). The CDR3 runs to 15 residues.